A selection of T cell receptor beta chains follows, all from one sample in a study of blood T cell repertoires in COVID-19. Clones were sequenced by immunoSEQ multiplex PCR, and TCRdb holds only the in-frame ones, with some missing. The sample records tens of thousands of clones, roughly nine tenths being singletons. The sample comprised peripheral blood. All receptors derive from a human donor in a cohort sampled during active COVID-19. The CDR3 runs from the conserved cysteine through the conserved F or W. A D gene is named only where the DNA matches it firmly. Expanded clones are given a class, and other clones once, few, many or no size at all.

V gene	D gene	J gene	clone size	CDR3 DNA	CDR3 protein
TRBV3-1/TRBV3-2	TRBD1	TRBJ2-2	-	TGTGCCAGCAGCACCGGGACAGGGGACACCGGGGAGCTGTTTTTT	CASSTGTGDTGELFF
TRBV23-1	TRBD1	TRBJ2-3	-	TGCGCCAGCAGTCAATCGAAAGCTGGACAGGGGGTGAGCACAGATACGCAGTATTTT	CASSQSKAGQGVSTDTQYF
TRBV12-3/TRBV12-4	-	TRBJ1-2	-	TGTGCCAGTAGGAGGGCGGGATTCTATGGCTACACCTTC	CASRRAGFYGYTF
TRBV30	TRBD2	TRBJ2-1	-	TGTGCCTGGAGTGGACTAGCGGGAGGGTCGTACAATGAGCAGTTCTTC	CAWSGLAGGSYNEQFF
TRBV9	TRBD2	TRBJ2-2	-	TGTGCCAGCAGCCAGCCTAGCGGACACGCGAACACCGGGGAGCTGTTTTTT	CASSQPSGHANTGELFF
TRBV19	-	TRBJ1-5	-	TGTGCCAGTAGGGTTCAGGGAACGAGCAATCAGCCCCAGCATTTT	CASRVQGTSNQPQHF
TRBV30	TRBD2	TRBJ2-2	-	TGTGCCTGGAGTGTACAGGCTAGCGGGAGGGCGGGCACCGGGGAGCTGTTTTTT	CAWSVQASGRAGTGELFF
TRBV7-3	-	TRBJ1-3	-	TGTGCCAGCAGCTTAACAGCAGGGTCCGGAAACACCATATATTTT	CASSLTAGSGNTIYF
TRBV2	TRBD2	TRBJ2-3	-	TGTGCCAGCAGAACGGGGCGGGGGGGCACAGATACGCAGTATTTT	CASRTGRGGTDTQYF
TRBV11-2	-	TRBJ2-7	-	TGTGCCAGCAGCTTAGTCAGGAGGGTCTACGAGCAGTACTTC	CASSLVRRVYEQYF
TRBV28	-	TRBJ2-7	-	TGTGCCAGCAGTTTCCTAGCGACTTACGAGCAGTACTTC	CASSFLATYEQYF
TRBV5-4	TRBD2	TRBJ2-3	-	TGTGCCAGCACTGGGGGGGGACTAGATACGCAGTATTTT	CASTGGGLDTQYF
TRBV7-2	TRBD1	TRBJ1-3	-	TGTGCCACCGAGCAGGACAGGGCTTCGATCGGAAACACCATATATTTT	CATEQDRASIGNTIYF
TRBV7-3	TRBD2	TRBJ2-1	-	TGTGCCAGCAGGCGTTCCGGGACTAGCGGCAATGAGCAGTTCTTC	CASRRSGTSGNEQFF
TRBV7-9	-	TRBJ2-5	-	TGTGCCAGCAGCCCCCCTCCGCCAGGGCGCGAGACCCAGTACTTC	CASSPPPPGRETQYF
TRBV5-1	TRBD1	TRBJ2-3	once	TGCGCCAGCAGCCGGGACAGAAGCACAGATACGCAGTATTTT	CASSRDRSTDTQYF